These 12 T cell receptor beta chains were all obtained from the same sample, sequenced in a study of OX40 agonist ivuxolimab in advanced cancers. Repertoires were generated with immunoSEQ multiplex PCR, while TCRdb's copy carries only in-frame clones and drops some. The data show tens of thousands of clones, 85% to 90% seen once. Here the sequenced sample was CD4+ or CD8+ T cells sorted from blood, taken in a trial of the OX40 agonist ivuxolimab. The receptors come from an adult with an advanced solid tumor such as melanoma, head and neck, liver or kidney cancer.

Here the CDR3 reads CASSLGTPYNSPLHF. The CDR3 bases are TGTGCCAGCAGTCTCGGGACACCTTATAATTCACCCCTCCACTTT. The rearrangement links TRBV6-5 to TRBJ1-6; the D gene is possibly TRBD1 (6 bases). This CDR3 is 15 amino acids long. The germline V gene encodes CDR1 MNHEY and CDR2 SVGAGI. V lost 5 bases, J lost 4 bases, and 12 bases lay in between.

The genes are TRBV10-2 and TRBJ1-1; D remains unclear. Germline assignment: CDR1 WSHSY and CDR2 SAAADI. This CDR3 contains 16 residues. V gave up 7 bases and J gave up 0 bases, with 18 bases separating them. This CDR3 is CASNGKGKGLNTEAFF. The CDR3 bases are TGCGCCAGCAATGGTAAAGGGAAGGGCTTGAACACTGAAGCTTTCTTT.

This clone has only one observation. The rearrangement uses TRBV9 and TRBJ2-3; possible D gene TRBD1, 6 bases. From germline, CDR1 is SGDLS and CDR2 YYNGEE. Between the trimmed V and J ends, which lost 3 bases and 2 bases, there was a span of 13 bases. This CDR3 region has 15 residues. The CDR3 nucleotides are TGTGCCAGCAGCGGGGGGCTGGCGGCCACAGATACGCAGTATTTT. Protein sequence: CASSGGLAATDTQYF.

This chain joins TRBV7-3 and TRBJ1-3; maybe TRBD1 (5 bases). Germline V gene data show CDR1 as SGHTA and CDR2 as FQGTGA. This CDR3 is 17 amino acids long. Trimming removed 5 bases at V and 0 bases at J, with 17 bases between. CDR3 DNA: TGTGCCAGCAGCGTGACCGGGACGGCCTACTCTGGAAACACCATATATTTT. It is translated as CASSVTGTAYSGNTIYF.

The chain links TRBV5-1 to TRBJ1-1, with D maybe TRBD1 (6 bases). Germline-derived CDR1 and CDR2 are SGHRS and YFSETQ. CDR3 length equals 13 residues. Trimming pared 2 bases from V and 5 bases from J, leaving 10 bases between. In DNA, the CDR3 is TGCGCCAGCAGCTTAAGGGGGAGGACTGAAGCTTTCTTT. As protein: CASSLRGRTEAFF.

CDR3 DNA sequence: TGTGCCAGCAGCTCCCTGGGGGGCTCCTCTGGGGCCAACGTCCTGACTTTC. Protein sequence: CASSSLGGSSGANVLTF. The chain couples TRBV7-9 to TRBJ2-6, with D possibly being TRBD1 or TRBD2 (6 bases each). CDR1 SEHNR and CDR2 FQNEAQ come from the germline V gene (reference sequence). Trimming shortened V by 4 bases and J by 0 bases, and 13 bases separated the two germline ends. The CDR3 runs 17 residues. The whole variable domain, remainder taken from reference TRBV7-9 and TRBJ2-6, is DTGVSQNPRHKITKRGQNVTFRCDPISEHNRLYWYRQTLGQGPEFLTYFQNEAQLEKSRLLSDRFSAERPKGSFSTLEIQRTEQGDSAMYLCASSSLGGSSGANVLTFGAGSRLTVL.

This chain links TRBV5-1 with TRBJ1-2; 10 bases align to TRBD1. Trimming at V came to 4 bases and at J to 7 bases, leaving 10 bases not matched to a gene. Germline V gene sequence: CDR1 SGHRS, CDR2 YFSETQ. The CDR3 covers 15 residues. CDR3 region: CASSLGPDRGVGYTF. The CDR3 coding sequence is TGCGCCAGCAGCCTTGGCCCGGACAGGGGGGTTGGCTACACCTTC.

This clone came up a few times. This sequence joins TRBV5-4 and TRBJ1-1, with D possibly TRBD1 on 6 matching bases. The CDR3 is 12 amino acids. V lost 4 bases and J lost 8, with 12 bases in between. The germline gives CDR1 SGHNT, CDR2 YYREEE (reference sequence). DNA of the CDR3: TGTGCCAGCAGCCCACACACAGGGGAAGCTTTCTTT. Translated, it gives CASSPHTGEAFF. Combining the CDR3 with reference TRBV5-4 and TRBJ1-1 gives the whole variable domain ETGVTQSPTHLIKTRGQQVTLRCSSQSGHNTVSWYQQALGQGPQFIFQYYREEENGRGNFPPRFSGLQFPNYSSELNVNALELDDSALYLCASSPHTGEAFFGQGTRLTVV.

This chain links TRBV27 with TRBJ1-4; D unclear. The V end lost 4 bases, the J end lost 0 bases, and 12 bases lay between the germline ends. Germline lookup yields CDR1 MNHEY and CDR2 SMNVEV (reference sequence). The CDR3 extends over 16 amino acids. Written as DNA, the CDR3 is TGTGCCAGCAGTTCCCCGGGAGACCCAACTAATGAAAAACTGTTTTTT. Amino acids: CASSSPGDPTNEKLFF.

CDR3 sequence: CASSPSIWQPQHF. CDR3 nucleotides: TGCGCCAGCAGTCCCTCTATATGGCAGCCCCAGCATTTT. The chain couples TRBV4-1 to TRBJ1-5; no clear D. The CDR3 consists of 13 residues. Trimming stripped 6 bases from V and 7 bases from J, with 13 bases between. CDR1 and CDR2 from the germline V gene are MGHRA and YSYEKL.

In DNA, the CDR3 is TGTGCCAGCAGCTGGGGACTAGATAGATCCACCGGGGAGCTGTTTTTT. Translating gives CASSWGLDRSTGELFF. The V call is TRBV7-9, the J call TRBJ2-2; 8 nucleotides line up with TRBD2. V shed 4 bases and J 4 bases; nucleotides not matched to a gene: 8. Germline-derived CDR1 and CDR2 are SEHNR and FQNEAQ (reference sequence). This CDR3 region has 16 residues. The full variable domain, its missing parts supplied by reference TRBV7-9 and TRBJ2-2, is DTGVSQNPRHKITKRGQNVTFRCDPISEHNRLYWYRQTLGQGPEFLTYFQNEAQLEKSRLLSDRFSAERPKGSFSTLEIQRTEQGDSAMYLCASSWGLDRSTGELFFGEGSRLTVL.

This clone was seen once. The chain couples TRBV9 to TRBJ1-6; the match to TRBD1 covers 7 bases. This CDR3 is built from 14 residues. J was trimmed by 9 bases and V by 1 base; bases with no gene match: 4. In germline, CDR1 is SGDLS, CDR2 YYNGEE. This CDR3 is CASSVRGGSSPLHF. CDR3 bases: TGTGCCAGCAGCGTACGAGGGGGCTCTTCACCCCTCCACTTT.